This T cell receptor (beta chain) comes out of a study of blood T cells in healthy people across ages. Primed by a sample-barcoded 5' primer and a J-beta primer mix, a second PCR proceeded for roughly 6 to 12 cycles. MiXCR, run by TCRdb on the 5' RACE reads, gives a single entry per CDR3 protein. The sample shows more than 500,000 distinct CDR3 sequences, roughly a quarter of them seen only once. This clonotype turned up a few times. A further study also used this sample, focusing on T cells of mothers and their children.

The receptor comes from a boy under 10 years old in good health. Sequencing used blood.

CDR3 sequence: CASSRRASGATDTQYF. CDR3 bases: TGTGCCAGTAGTCGTCGGGCTAGCGGGGCTACAGATACGCAGTATTTT. This chain uses TRBV19 with TRBJ2-3; 9 nucleotides agree with TRBD2. J gave up 3 bases and V 5 bases, and 9 bases lay outside the gene matches. The CDR3 is 16 residues long. Germline assignment: CDR1 LNHDA and CDR2 SQIVND (reference sequence).